This passage covers 28 T cell receptor beta chains from one sample sequenced in a study of response to subunit inactivated influenza vaccine. TCRdb re-derived calls from the RT-PCR reads in MiXCR, one entry per CDR3 protein. Here the sample spans about 540,000 distinct CDR3 sequences, 20% to 25% being singletons. These same records also appear under a second study, on T cells expressing NK-cell markers. That work adds: TCR beta libraries carry UMIs added by 5'RACE template switching.

This material consisted of CD4+ T cells sorted from PBMCs, taken 12 days after vaccination. The receptor set was obtained from a man aged 45-65 years who received an inactivated influenza vaccine.

This chain joins TRBV18 and TRBJ1-5; maybe TRBD1 (6 bases). V shed 1 base and J shed 7 bases, with 14 bases lying between them. Germline lookup yields CDR1 KGHSH and CDR2 LQKENI. The CDR3 sequence is 15 residues long. The CDR3 loop is CASSPRRGDAQPQHF. The CDR3 coding sequence is TGTGCCAGCTCACCACGAAGGGGGGACGCGCAGCCCCAGCATTTT.

This clonotype turned up a few times. The gene calls are TRBV5-1 and TRBJ2-6; D not certain. Trimming pared 0 bases from V and 1 base from J, leaving 8 bases between. In germline, CDR1 is SGHRS, CDR2 YFSETQ. The CDR3 sequence is 16 residues long. This CDR3 is CASSLVSGSGANVLTF. The CDR3 DNA is TGCGCCAGCAGCTTGGTCTCCGGTTCTGGGGCCAACGTCCTGACTTTC.

The J gene is TRBJ2-2, the V gene TRBV4-3, with a weak D call TRBD1 (5 bases). Germline loops: CDR1 LGHNA, CDR2 YSLEER. This CDR3 has 19 amino acids. With 3 bases removed from V and 7 bases from J, the gap between germline ends came to 27 bases. The CDR3 spells CASSQKPLRAGWGIGELFF. Written as DNA, the CDR3 is TGCGCCAGCAGCCAGAAACCACTCAGGGCCGGGTGGGGAATCGGGGAGCTGTTTTTT.

This chain links TRBV14 with TRBJ1-4; the D is unclear. CDR1 SGHDN and CDR2 FVKESK come from the germline V gene. Trimming removed 3 bases at V and 5 bases at J, with 10 bases between. The CDR3 has 14 residues. CDR3 nucleotides: TGTGCCAGCAGCCAGATCGAGAAGAATGAAAAACTGTTTTTT. Protein product: CASSQIEKNEKLFF.

The V and J genes are TRBV7-9 and TRBJ2-3; 8 bases line up with TRBD2. Germline CDR1 reads SEHNR; CDR2 reads FQNEAQ (reference sequence). This CDR3 region has 16 residues. V lost 3 bases, J lost 1 base, and 6 bases stayed unmatched. The CDR3 loop reads CASSLPISGGTDTQYF. The CDR3 bases are TGTGCCAGCAGCTTGCCAATTAGCGGGGGCACAGATACGCAGTATTTT.

The chain carries TRBV6-1 and TRBJ1-6; D gene uncertain. With 6 bases removed from V and 3 bases from J, the gap between germline ends came to 6 bases. Germline V gives CDR1 MNHNS, CDR2 SASEGT. The CDR3 runs to 13 residues. The CDR3 nucleotides are TGTGCCAGCAGGGACTTCTATAATTCACCCCTCCACTTT. Protein sequence: CASRDFYNSPLHF.

This clonotype was counted at least ten times. The chain links TRBV4-3 to TRBJ2-7; 8 nucleotides align to TRBD2. The CDR3 consists of 15 residues. Germline CDR1 LGHNA, CDR2 YSLEER. V shed 0 bases and J 1 base; nucleotides not matched to a gene: 2. The CDR3 DNA reads as TGCGCCAGCAGCCAAGATATAGCGGGGTCCTACGAGCAGTACTTC. It is translated as CASSQDIAGSYEQYF.

This clonotype was counted ten times or more. The rearrangement links TRBV5-1 to TRBJ2-5; 10 bases map to TRBD1. Germline V gene lookup returns CDR1 SGHRS and CDR2 YFSETQ. Germline trimming cut 4 bases from V and 6 bases from J; bases unmatched to any gene: 6. CDR3 length equals 14 residues. The DNA of the CDR3 is TGCGCCAGCAGCCCGGGACAGGGGAGAAAGACCCAGTACTTC. This sequence encodes CASSPGQGRKTQYF.

This clonotype has a handful of counts. V and J are TRBV11-2 and TRBJ2-2, with TRBD1 matching over 9 bases. With V trimmed by 3 bases and J by 5 bases, 16 bases remained unmatched. CDR3 length equals 19 residues. The V gene's germline CDR1 is SGHAT and CDR2 FQNNGV. For the CDR3, the DNA is TGTGCCAGCAGCTTCCCACAGGGGGCGCGGCTAGCGAGGACCGGGGAGCTGTTTTTT. Translation: CASSFPQGARLARTGELFF.

The chain couples TRBV11-2 to TRBJ2-5; 9 bases line up with TRBD2. After removal of 3 bases from V and 11 bases from J, the junction contained 22 bases not matched to a gene. There are 18 residues in the CDR3. CDR1 is SGHAT and CDR2 is FQNNGV in the germline V gene. For the CDR3, the DNA is TGTGCCAGCAGCTTTGGTCGGCTCGGCGGGGGGGTTACATGGGGGCAGTACTTC. This gives the protein CASSFGRLGGGVTWGQYF.

The genes are TRBV5-1 and TRBJ2-3; TRBD2 agrees at 9 bases. Trimming cost V 2 bases and J 4 bases; bases outside gene matches: 17. The CDR3 loop spans 19 amino acids. In germline, CDR1 is SGHRS, CDR2 YFSETQ. The CDR3 is CASSFDILPGLAGSDTQYF. CDR3 sequence (DNA): TGCGCCAGCAGCTTCGACATATTACCGGGACTAGCTGGCTCAGATACGCAGTATTTT.

V is TRBV4-1 and J is TRBJ2-3; 7 bases are shared with TRBD2. V lost 4 bases, J lost 5 bases, and 15 bases stayed unmatched. Germline values: CDR1 MGHRA, CDR2 YSYEKL. This CDR3 is built from 17 residues. DNA of the CDR3: TGCGCCAGCAGCCGCCTGAGAGCATCTCTAGCGGAAGATACGCAGTATTTT. Residues: CASSRLRASLAEDTQYF.

This rearrangement joins TRBV18 to TRBJ2-1; 9 bases line up with TRBD1. V lost 4 bases, J lost 7 bases, and 8 bases stayed unmatched. Germline CDR1 and CDR2: KGHSH and LQKENI. The CDR3 is made up of 15 amino acids. CDR3 residues: CASSQTKDRGNEQFF. The CDR3, as DNA: TGTGCCAGCTCACAGACAAAAGACAGGGGGAATGAGCAGTTCTTC.

The rearrangement uses TRBV4-1 and TRBJ1-2, with no clear D. The CDR3 contains 15 residues. CDR1 and CDR2 from the germline V gene are MGHRA and YSYEKL. Deletions cut 1 base from V and 2 bases from J, with 11 bases between. The CDR3 spells CASSQGGRRNYGYTF. CDR3 DNA sequence: TGCGCCAGCAGCCAAGGCGGGCGGAGAAACTATGGCTACACCTTC.

The rearrangement joins TRBV7-2 to TRBJ1-2, with 7 bases that match TRBD1. The germline CDR1 and CDR2 sequences are SGHTA and FQGNSA. With 7 bases clipped from V and 8 bases from J, the junction kept 13 bases outside the gene matches. The CDR3 contains 14 residues. This chain's CDR3 is CASTREGTASGYTF. The CDR3 DNA sequence: TGTGCCAGCACCCGAGAGGGGACAGCTTCGGGCTACACCTTC.

The chain recombines TRBV19 with TRBJ1-5, with D hard to call. V shed 3 bases and J shed 4 bases, with 13 bases lying between them. CDR1 LNHDA and CDR2 SQIVND come from the germline V gene (reference sequence). CDR3 size: 15 residues. CDR3 DNA: TGTGCCAGTAGTATCACGGTCTTCGGGAATCAGCCCCAGCATTTT. Translated, it gives CASSITVFGNQPQHF.

This clonotype showed up just a few times. The chain joins TRBV5-1 to TRBJ1-6; unclear D gene. CDR3 length: 12 residues. V was pared by 0 bases and J by 13 bases, with 8 bases between. Germline values: CDR1 SGHRS, CDR2 YFSETQ. CDR3: CASSLVRGPLHF. The CDR3 DNA is TGCGCCAGCAGCTTGGTACGAGGCCCCCTCCACTTT. Complete variable domain (other parts from reference TRBV5-1 and TRBJ1-6): KAGVTQTPRYLIKTRGQQVTLSCSPISGHRSVSWYQQTPGQGLQFLFEYFSETQRNKGNFPGRFSGRQFSNSRSEMNVSTLELGDSALYLCASSLVRGPLHFGNGTRLTVT.

To note about this clonotype: A much larger clone sits a single nucleotide away, making a read error possible. The rearrangement uses TRBV12-3 or TRBV12-4 and TRBJ2-3; 11 bases map to TRBD2. This CDR3 has 15 residues. V was pared by 5 bases and J by 1 base, with 2 bases of the junction left unmatched. CDR3 loop: CASSTTSGGTDTQYF. CDR3 DNA: TGTGCCAGCAGTACGACTAGCGGGGGCACAGATACGCAGTATTTT.

J is TRBJ1-5 and V is TRBV2, with D perhaps TRBD1 (5 bases). CDR1 is SNHLY and CDR2 is FYNNEI in the germline V gene. The CDR3 totals 14 residues. Trimming cost V 7 bases and J 2 bases, with 12 bases left between them. For the CDR3, the DNA is TGTGCCAGCAATTCGGGGGGAGGCAATCAGCCCCAGCATTTT. Translating it yields CASNSGGGNQPQHF.

This chain joins TRBV7-9 and TRBJ2-3; possibly TRBD1 for D (6 bases). Deletions cut 5 bases from V and 4 bases from J, with 13 bases between. CDR1 SEHNR and CDR2 FQNEAQ come from the germline V gene (reference sequence). The CDR3 runs to 14 residues. CDR3: CASSQQGGPDTQYF. DNA for the CDR3: TGTGCCAGCAGCCAACAGGGTGGACCAGATACGCAGTATTTT.

This chain uses TRBV11-1 with TRBJ2-1; 9 nucleotides align to TRBD1. CDR1 SGHAT and CDR2 FQDESV come from the germline V gene (reference sequence). The CDR3 has 17 amino acids. The J segment lost 3 bases and the V segment lost 4 bases, leaving 10 bases of the junction unmatched. CDR3 in amino acids: CASSSPTRTGVYNEQFF. The CDR3 nucleotides read TGTGCCAGCAGCTCCCCGACAAGGACAGGGGTCTACAATGAGCAGTTCTTC.

The chain uses TRBV7-6 and TRBJ2-5; 9 nucleotides agree with TRBD2. Losses at the gene ends were 5 bases for V and 1 base for J; bases not matched to a gene: 5. This CDR3 contains 15 residues. Germline V gives CDR1 SGHVS, CDR2 FNYEAQ. The CDR3 sequence: CASSVSGGLQETQYF. The CDR3 DNA is TGTGCCAGCAGCGTTAGCGGGGGTCTCCAAGAGACCCAGTACTTC.

In its sample, this clonotype was seen once. This clone may be a read error of a much larger clone one base away. The chain recombines TRBV2 with TRBJ1-5; the match to TRBD1 covers 8 bases. The CDR3 has 15 residues. CDR1 is SNHLY and CDR2 is FYNNEI in the germline V gene. CDR3 nucleotides: TGTGCCAGCAAAGGGTTGACAGGGGAAGGACAGCCCCAGCCTTTT. It is translated as CASKGLTGEGQPQPF. The variable domain in full, completed from reference TRBV2 and TRBJ1-5, reads EPEVTQTPSHQVTQMGQEVILRCVPISNHLYFYWYRQILGQKVEFLVSFYNNEISEKSEIFDDQFSVERPDGSNFTLKIRSTKLEDSAMYFCASKGLTGEGQPQPFGDGTRLSIL.

CDR3 sequence reads: CASSEWTGNTDTQYF. The CDR3 coding sequence is TGCGCCAGCAGCGAGTGGACAGGGAACACAGATACGCAGTATTTT. The chain employs TRBV5-1 and TRBJ2-3, with TRBD1 matching over 8 bases. This CDR3 region has 15 residues. The germline V gene encodes CDR1 SGHRS and CDR2 YFSETQ. V shed 4 bases, J shed 2 bases, and the junction held 6 bases outside the gene matches.

This clonotype is a singleton in its sample. The rearrangement joins TRBV20-1 to TRBJ2-5, with D perhaps matching TRBD2 (5 bases). The CDR3 covers 14 residues. Germline V gene data show CDR1 as DFQATT and CDR2 as SNEGSKA (reference sequence). V was clipped by 0 bases and J by 5 bases, with 13 bases between them. The chain's CDR3 is CSARDFRENETQYF. CDR3 DNA: TGCAGTGCTAGAGATTTTAGGGAGAACGAGACCCAGTACTTC.

This chain uses TRBV10-3 with TRBJ2-2; 8 bases are a match to TRBD1. V gave up 2 bases and J gave up 2 bases; unmatched junction bases: 1. Looked up from germline, CDR1 is ENHRY and CDR2 is SYGVKD. The CDR3 length is 15 residues. The CDR3 spells CAISEGTGNTGELFF. The CDR3 nucleotides are TGTGCCATCAGTGAGGGGACAGGAAACACCGGGGAGCTGTTTTTT.

CDR3 bases: TGTGCCAGCAGCTTAGGGGTTAATTCACCCCTCCACTTT. It is translated as CASSLGVNSPLHF. The chain carries TRBV7-2 and TRBJ1-6, with D uncertain. This CDR3 spans 13 amino acids. The germline V and J ends were trimmed by 1 base and 6 bases, with 4 bases remaining between them. In germline, CDR1 is SGHTA, CDR2 FQGNSA.

This clonotype has just a few counts. The chain combines TRBV20-1 with TRBJ2-1; the D is unclear. There are 14 residues in the CDR3. Germline V gene sequence: CDR1 DFQATT, CDR2 SNEGSKA (reference sequence). V lost 3 bases to trimming and J lost 1 base, with 10 bases between them. CDR3 amino acids: CSASILRSYNEQFF. CDR3 coding DNA: TGCAGTGCTAGTATCCTGCGGTCCTACAATGAGCAGTTCTTC.